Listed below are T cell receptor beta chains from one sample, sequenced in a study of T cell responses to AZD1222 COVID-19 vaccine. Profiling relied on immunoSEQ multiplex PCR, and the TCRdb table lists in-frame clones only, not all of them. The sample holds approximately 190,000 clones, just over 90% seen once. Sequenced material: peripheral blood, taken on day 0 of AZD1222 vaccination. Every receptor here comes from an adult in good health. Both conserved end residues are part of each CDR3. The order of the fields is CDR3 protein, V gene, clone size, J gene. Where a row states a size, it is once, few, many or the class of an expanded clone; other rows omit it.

cdr3_aa: CASRQGDEQYF
v_call: TRBV19
clone_size: -
j_call: TRBJ2-7

cdr3_aa: CASSFQNLQSGANVLTF
v_call: TRBV7-6
clone_size: -
j_call: TRBJ2-6

cdr3_aa: CSVVDWDRGDYTF
v_call: TRBV29-1
clone_size: -
j_call: TRBJ1-2

cdr3_aa: CASSLAFSGSYNEQFF
v_call: TRBV7-2
clone_size: -
j_call: TRBJ2-1

cdr3_aa: CATSRDWKQAGGTQYF
v_call: TRBV15
clone_size: -
j_call: TRBJ2-5

cdr3_aa: CASSRVGTPEDTQYF
v_call: TRBV7-9
clone_size: -
j_call: TRBJ2-3

cdr3_aa: CASSQSVLRGWNTEAFF
v_call: TRBV16
clone_size: -
j_call: TRBJ1-1

cdr3_aa: CASSQDRRRAYEQYF
v_call: TRBV3-1/TRBV3-2
clone_size: few
j_call: TRBJ2-7

cdr3_aa: CASSPLSGGTQETQYF
v_call: TRBV18
clone_size: -
j_call: TRBJ2-5

cdr3_aa: CASSPGGFMNTEAFF
v_call: TRBV6-2/TRBV6-3
clone_size: few
j_call: TRBJ1-1

cdr3_aa: CASSLQAGADEQYF
v_call: TRBV7-3
clone_size: -
j_call: TRBJ2-7

cdr3_aa: CASSLDGGDTQYF
v_call: TRBV7-9
clone_size: -
j_call: TRBJ2-3

cdr3_aa: CASSQPAARVYGYTF
v_call: TRBV4-1
clone_size: few
j_call: TRBJ1-2

cdr3_aa: CASSRRQGRLYEKLFF
v_call: TRBV5-5
clone_size: once
j_call: TRBJ1-4

cdr3_aa: CASSGDRGRGRGLEPSPYEQYF
v_call: TRBV10-1
clone_size: once
j_call: TRBJ2-7

cdr3_aa: CSLGFDYGYTF
v_call: TRBV29-1
clone_size: few
j_call: TRBJ1-2

cdr3_aa: CASSQGSSNYGYTF
v_call: TRBV3-1/TRBV3-2
clone_size: -
j_call: TRBJ1-2

cdr3_aa: CASSGAGTSGAYEQYF
v_call: TRBV9
clone_size: -
j_call: TRBJ2-7

cdr3_aa: CASRERGLTYEQYF
v_call: TRBV2
clone_size: -
j_call: TRBJ2-7

cdr3_aa: CASSFGAPGVVSNQPQHF
v_call: TRBV28
clone_size: -
j_call: TRBJ1-5